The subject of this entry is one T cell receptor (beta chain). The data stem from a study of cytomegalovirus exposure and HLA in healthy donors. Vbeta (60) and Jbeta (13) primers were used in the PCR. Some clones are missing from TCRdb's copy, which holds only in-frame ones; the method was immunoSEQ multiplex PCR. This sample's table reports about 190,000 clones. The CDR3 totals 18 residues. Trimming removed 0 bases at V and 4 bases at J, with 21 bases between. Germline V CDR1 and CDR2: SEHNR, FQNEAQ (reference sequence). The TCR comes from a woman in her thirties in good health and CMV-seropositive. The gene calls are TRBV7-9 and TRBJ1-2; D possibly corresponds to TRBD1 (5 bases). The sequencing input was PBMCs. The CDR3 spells CASSLAFNLGTLGYGYTF. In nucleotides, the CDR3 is TGTGCCAGCAGCTTAGCCTTTAATCTGGGGACTTTGGGCTATGGCTACACCTTC.